Given below is one T cell receptor (beta chain) in context. This clone was observed a handful of times. Its specific antigen is unknown. There are no base qualities to consult, and no much larger clone falls within one base. The V end gives up 3 bases and the J end 2 bases, leaving 11 bases in the junction not matched to a gene. The CDR3 spans 18 residues, from the cysteine through the phenylalanine. The only DNA kept is the CDR3, 54 bases in frame from the first base. CDR1 is given as MNHNS and CDR2 as SASEGT, both from the germline V gene. The sample's treatment or condition label is to be understood as: oral pan-JAK inhibitor, 5-10 mg twice daily. Lesional scalp punch biopsies and peripheral blood were collected from alopecia areata patients. After PBMCs were isolated by density centrifugation and stained for CD3, CD4 and CD8, a FACSAria was used to sort CD4+ and CD8+ T cells. This sample is part of a study of CD8+ T cells in alopecia areata (dated 2018 in TCRdb). Context from the whole study: The treated patients, all with moderate-to-severe alopecia areata, were enrolled in an open-label pilot trial of oral tofacitinib given at 5 to 10 mg twice daily. Scalp tissue and sorted CD4+ and CD8+ peripheral blood T cells from patchy and totalis/universalis alopecia areata patients and from healthy controls were covered by human TCRbeta sequencing. immunoSEQ multiplex PCR using 35 Vbeta forward primers and 13 Jbeta reverse primers was used to amplify TCRbeta CDR3 regions. The study used high-throughput TCRbeta sequencing to examine T cell clonal expansion in alopecia areata, in both the C3H/HeJ mouse model and human patients. Clonality in the scalp was compared among normal scalp (n=4), patchy alopecia areata scalp (n=8), and alopecia totalis/universalis scalp (n=8). The SALT score, which quantifies the percentage of affected scalp surface area, was used to measure disease severity in treated patients. The RNA source kit depended on sample type: the PAXgene miRNA kit for fixed scalp, the miRNeasy kit for PBMCs, and the RNeasy kit for mouse skin. Tofacitinib was given for 6 to 18 months, followed by 6 months of follow-up off drug to assess delayed response and recurrence. Biopsies were taken from tofacitinib-treated patients at baseline and again at 4 and 24 weeks into treatment, and several of those patients also had a later scalp biopsy.

The library came from the immunoSEQ multiplex PCR assay. To provide template for TCR sequencing, every sample had RNA extracted and reverse transcribed into cDNA. SuperScript III was used to make first-strand cDNA, primed with a 2:1 mix of oligo-dT and random hexamers. Amplification bias was assessed with a synthetic immune receptor repertoire, and residual bias was removed computationally. The original pipeline was this. Raw reads were preprocessed to remove errors, and CDR3 was defined by IMGT conventions from the conserved cysteine to phenylalanine. Clonality was computed by normalizing Shannon entropy by log2 of the number of productive unique TCRs and subtracting the result from 1. CD4 or CD8 identity of scalp clones was inferred by cross-referencing scalp TCRbeta sequences with sorted blood CD4 and CD8 repertoires. TCRdb retrieved this table from immuneACCESS and kept in-frame rearrangements only. Not all clones are present; in checked studies, unresolved V genes account for under half, and no reason is known for the remainder. V, J and clone size reflect that table, while D and trimming were determined from the DNA. This sample is represented by 150,000 to 200,000 clones; roughly 46% of them were singletons. Jointly, the top ten make up about 9.5% of the sample.

Beyond this particular receptor, the publication reports: Many expanded lesional clones persisted in scalp and blood during tofacitinib treatment, which may partly explain relapse after stopping treatment. Compared with normal scalp, lesional scalp, particularly in alopecia totalis/universalis, had higher clonality and more expanded CD8+ clones, which suggests antigenic drive. Tofacitinib significantly lowered scalp clonality and the number of expanded CD8+ clones among the top 100 scalp clones. TCR sequences shared between patients were less clear than in mice, possibly partly because of HLA diversity in the patient population. Scalp TCR repertoire analysis is complicated because resident alphabeta T cells in normal human skin are also sequenced, whereas mouse skin is dominated by gammadelta T cells. Because the treated cohort was small and had just a single nonresponder, larger studies are needed to establish links between baseline CD8+ expansion and response.

Source: CD8+ T cells sorted from blood, taken around week 54, from a patient treated with tofacitinib. Recombination joined TRBV6-1 with TRBJ2-3; 10 bases in the middle match TRBD2. The TCR sequence derives from a human donor with alopecia areata. At the DNA level, the sequence is TGTGCCAGCAGTGACCGGCTAGCGGGGGTCAAAAACACAGATACGCAGTATTTT. It specifies CASSDRLAGVKNTDTQYF.